Reported below is one TCR beta chain. Its antigen remains unidentified. Libraries were prepared by immunoSEQ multiplex PCR; TCRdb keeps only in-frame clonotypes and omits some of them. The table shows under 200,000 clones, with roughly 91% occurring only once. This CDR3 comprises 11 residues. The germline V gene has CDR1 DFQATT and CDR2 SNEGSKA (reference sequence). Between the trimmed V and J ends, which lost 6 bases and 15 bases, there was a span of 18 bases. The data were obtained in a study of cytomegalovirus exposure and HLA in healthy donors. Study-wide results and caveats: Researchers reported that a few CMV-associated chains were confirmed in vitro as CMV antigen-specific. The tendency of first-cohort TCR clusters to co-occur in the 110 or so validation repertoires emerged from a later analysis.

The sample comprised PBMCs. V is TRBV20-1 and J is TRBJ2-1; maybe TRBD1 (5 bases). This TCR came from a woman under 30 in good health and CMV-seropositive. CDR3 coding DNA: TGCAGTGCGGATACAGGCTGGGGCTCGTTCTTC. This encodes CSADTGWGSFF.